The 20 T cell receptor beta chains below were found in one sample sequenced in a study of T cells in Graves' hyperthyroidism and ophthalmopathy. Authors of the study amplified TCR beta CDR3 regions from RNA transcripts. First-round RT-PCR with HTBI primers amplified the TCR CDR3 region. TCRdb reprocessed the multiplex PCR reads via MiXCR and lists one record per CDR3 protein. This repertoire shows hundreds of thousands of distinct CDR3 sequences, more than 15% found once; its top ten account for roughly 7.7%. The sample consisted of blood. The receptors stem from a woman younger than 35 with Graves' hyperthyroidism.

Many counts were recorded for this clonotype. The chain uses TRBV12-3 or TRBV12-4 and TRBJ1-2, with D uncertain. The CDR3 has 11 amino acids. Trimming shortened V by 5 bases and J by 8 bases, and 9 bases separated the two germline ends. CDR3 sequence (DNA): TGTGCCAGCAGTGCCCGGGGAGGCTACACCTTC. Its protein product is CASSARGGYTF.

The V gene is TRBV7-3, the J gene TRBJ2-1; 9 nucleotides align to TRBD2. V lost 2 bases, J lost 7 bases, and 12 bases stayed unmatched. The germline V gene encodes CDR1 SGHTA and CDR2 FQGTGA. CDR3 length: 17 residues. In DNA form, the CDR3 reads TGTGCCAGCAGCTTATACGCTAGCGGGACGTCTGCGAATGAGCAGTTCTTC. It codes for CASSLYASGTSANEQFF.

This clonotype has a handful of counts. The chain has TRBV19 and TRBJ2-5, with D unclear. The CDR3 has 12 amino acids. V was cut by 4 bases and J by 6 bases, with 9 bases left in between. Germline values: CDR1 LNHDA, CDR2 SQIVND (reference sequence). Here the CDR3 DNA reads TGTGCCAGTAGTACCTCGTCTCAGACCCAGTACTTC. This codes for CASSTSSQTQYF.

This clonotype was seen only a few times. The chain has TRBV11-2 and TRBJ2-5, with unresolved D. The CDR3 runs to 15 residues. V was cut by 0 bases and J by 5 bases, with 13 bases left in between. Per germline, CDR1 SGHAT and CDR2 FQNNGV. CDR3 nucleotide sequence: TGTGCCAGCAGCTTAGATCGGCAGGAAAGTGAGACCCAGTACTTC. Translation: CASSLDRQESETQYF.

This clonotype was detected many times. The rearrangement joins TRBV20-1 to TRBJ2-7; 14 bases map to TRBD2. Germline values: CDR1 DFQATT, CDR2 SNEGSKA (reference sequence). With 2 bases clipped from V and 7 bases from J, the junction kept 16 bases outside the gene matches. The CDR3 runs 18 residues. The CDR3: CSARLIREGLAGAGEQYF. As DNA, the CDR3 is TGCAGTGCTAGACTAATTAGGGAGGGACTAGCGGGAGCTGGGGAGCAGTACTTC.

The V gene is TRBV24-1, the J gene TRBJ2-3, with D possibly TRBD1 on 5 matching bases. CDR1 and CDR2 (germline): KGHDR, SFDVKD. V dropped 0 bases and J dropped 1 base, with 19 bases sitting between them. The CDR3 extends over 19 amino acids. The DNA for the CDR3 is TGTGCCACCAGTGATTTGGGACACCGAGGCTCCTGGGGCACAGATACGCAGTATTTT. Protein sequence: CATSDLGHRGSWGTDTQYF.

This clonotype was observed at least ten times. The rearrangement links TRBV28 to TRBJ2-7; 8 bases agree with TRBD1. Germline V gene data show CDR1 as MDHEN and CDR2 as SYDVKM. The V segment lost 3 bases and the J segment 5 bases; nucleotides outside the gene matches: 15. The CDR3 has 17 amino acids. This chain's CDR3 is CASSFPSMAGGLDEQYF. The CDR3 coding sequence is TGTGCCAGCAGTTTCCCCTCCATGGCAGGGGGCTTGGACGAGCAGTACTTC.

The chain combines TRBV20-1 with TRBJ1-2; no clear D gene. This CDR3 has 13 residues. CDR1 is DFQATT, CDR2 SNEGSKA, per germline (reference sequence). In DNA form, the CDR3 reads TGCAGAGCTCCTCCCGTGGACCTCTGGGGCTACACCTTC. Residues: CRAPPVDLWGYTF.

This clonotype came up many times. The chain joins TRBV18 to TRBJ2-7, with 11 bases that match TRBD2. Germline values: CDR1 KGHSH, CDR2 LQKENI. Trimming cost V 3 bases and J 4 bases; bases outside gene matches: 5. The CDR3 is 15 amino acids. The CDR3 is CASSPEGLAAYEQYF. The CDR3 nucleotides read TGTGCCAGCTCACCGGAGGGACTAGCGGCTTACGAGCAGTACTTC.

This clonotype was observed a handful of times. The CDR3 DNA reads as TGTGCCAGCAGTTTTCTTGACAGACAAGAGACCCAGTACTTC. Translated, it gives CASSFLDRQETQYF. V gene TRBV27 combines with J gene TRBJ2-5; the D gene is possibly TRBD1 (5 bases). There are 14 residues in the CDR3. V lost 3 bases to trimming and J lost 2 bases, with 10 bases between them. Germline V gene lookup returns CDR1 MNHEY and CDR2 SMNVEV (reference sequence).

This clonotype came up many times. The rearrangement uses TRBV20-1 and TRBJ2-3, with D perhaps TRBD1 (5 bases). Trimming took off 3 bases at V and 1 base at J, with 20 bases between the two ends. The CDR3 extends over 17 amino acids. The germline V gene encodes CDR1 DFQATT and CDR2 SNEGSKA (reference sequence). The CDR3 spells CSASATWGVGGTDTQYF. The CDR3 DNA sequence: TGCAGTGCTAGTGCTACTTGGGGCGTTGGGGGCACAGATACGCAGTATTTT.

This clonotype was seen at least ten times. The chain employs TRBV18 and TRBJ2-5, with D possibly TRBD1 on 6 matching bases. The CDR3 spans 15 residues. V was trimmed by 2 bases and J by 3 bases, leaving 13 bases between them. The germline V gene encodes CDR1 KGHSH and CDR2 LQKENI. CDR3 protein: CASSPSGDLKETQYF. The CDR3 DNA reads as TGTGCCAGCTCACCATCAGGGGACCTCAAAGAGACCCAGTACTTC.

This clonotype was counted many times. The J gene is TRBJ2-1, the V gene TRBV7-6; D could derive from TRBD1 or TRBD2 (5 bases each). Germline V lookup: CDR1 SGHVS, CDR2 FNYEAQ. This CDR3 region has 17 residues. Trimming took 2 bases from V and 5 from J, leaving 19 bases between them. The CDR3 DNA sequence: TGTGCCAGCAGCTTAAGGGGAAGGGCCGGGGTAGACAATGAGCAGTTCTTC. Protein product: CASSLRGRAGVDNEQFF.

This clonotype was counted at least ten times. The gene calls are TRBV6-2 or TRBV6-3 and TRBJ2-3; D unresolved. Germline V CDR1 and CDR2: MNHEY, SVGEGT. This CDR3 is built from 12 residues. Trimming stripped 7 bases from V and 4 bases from J, with 9 bases between. The CDR3 loop reads CASIDGPDTQYF. As DNA, the CDR3 is TGTGCCAGCATCGACGGCCCAGATACGCAGTATTTT.

The sample holds a few counts of this clonotype. The CDR3 here is CASSLGGPLNIQYF. In nucleotides, the CDR3 is TGTGCCAGCAGCTTAGGGGGCCCGCTGAACATTCAGTACTTC. V is TRBV7-9 and J is TRBJ2-4; D possibly corresponds to TRBD1 (5 bases). Germline V gene lookup returns CDR1 SEHNR and CDR2 FQNEAQ (reference sequence). Trimming cost V 1 base and J 7 bases, with 11 bases left between them. The CDR3 extends over 14 amino acids. Full variable domain (missing parts from reference TRBV7-9 and TRBJ2-4): DTGVSQNPRHKITKRGQNVTFRCDPISEHNRLYWYRQTLGQGPEFLTYFQNEAQLEKSRLLSDRFSAERPKGSFSTLEIQRTEQGDSAMYLCASSLGGPLNIQYFGAGTRLSVL.

This clonotype was picked up a small number of times. V gene TRBV6-2 or TRBV6-3 combines with J gene TRBJ1-6; no reliable D call. The CDR3 is 13 residues long. Germline V gene data show CDR1 as MNHEY and CDR2 as SVGEGT. The V end was cut by 5 bases, the J end by 8 bases, with 10 bases between. The CDR3 region has the DNA TGTGCCAGCAGTAAGGCAGGACATTCACCCCTCCACTTT. Translating gives CASSKAGHSPLHF.

This clonotype showed up many times. CDR3 DNA: TGTGCCAGCACCGGCCCTCTGGGCGGGAACTATGGCTACACCTTC. It specifies CASTGPLGGNYGYTF. This rearrangement joins TRBV2 to TRBJ1-2, with unresolved D. The V end was cut by 7 bases, the J end by 2 bases, with 17 bases between. This CDR3 has 15 residues. The germline gives CDR1 SNHLY, CDR2 FYNNEI.

This clonotype was detected many times. V usage is TRBV2 and J usage is TRBJ2-3; D not resolved. Germline V lookup: CDR1 SNHLY, CDR2 FYNNEI. This CDR3 comprises 12 residues. Trimming removed 6 bases from V and 3 bases from J, with 7 bases in between. The CDR3 region has the DNA TGTGCCAGCAGCGAGACAACAGATACGCAGTATTTT. The encoded protein is CASSETTDTQYF.

This clonotype was found many times. The rearrangement links TRBV7-8 to TRBJ1-5; 7 bases map to TRBD1. Germline lookup yields CDR1 SGHVS and CDR2 FQNEAQ. This CDR3 is built from 17 residues. With 4 bases clipped from V and 1 base from J, the junction kept 10 bases outside the gene matches. The CDR3: CASSSDLDRWSNQPQHF. The CDR3 DNA reads TGTGCCAGCAGCTCCGACTTGGACAGGTGGAGCAATCAGCCCCAGCATTTT.

This clonotype was observed a few times. The chain is built from TRBV7-9 and TRBJ2-1; a weak D match, TRBD1 (5 bases). CDR1 is SEHNR, CDR2 FQNEAQ, per germline (reference sequence). This CDR3 is 16 amino acids long. The V end was cut by 1 base, the J end by 4 bases, with 14 bases between. The CDR3, as DNA: TGTGCCAGCAGCTTAGTAGGAAGGGGCCTTTACAATGAGCAGTTCTTC. Translated, it gives CASSLVGRGLYNEQFF.